These 16 T cell receptor beta chains were all obtained from the same sample, sequenced in a study of OX40 agonist ivuxolimab in advanced cancers. The table came from immunoSEQ multiplex PCR; TCRdb's copy has only in-frame clones and leaves some out. The repertoire has more than 7,500 clones, approximately 91% of them found once; the top ten carry approximately 11%. Sequencing used CD4+ or CD8+ T cells sorted from blood, obtained in a trial of the OX40 agonist ivuxolimab. These receptors were obtained from an adult with an advanced solid tumor such as melanoma, head and neck, liver or kidney cancer.

The chain uses TRBV12-5 and TRBJ1-2; maybe TRBD1 (5 bases). The CDR3 covers 13 residues. CDR1 LGHNT and CDR2 FRNRAP come from the germline V gene. The V and J ends lost 7 bases and 4 bases respectively, with 13 bases between them. The CDR3 DNA is TGTGCTAGTGTATCAGGGTTTGGCTATGGCTACACCTTC. As protein: CASVSGFGYGYTF.

In its sample, this clone ranks as medium-sized. V usage is TRBV13 and J usage is TRBJ2-1; D is possibly TRBD1 (5 bases). Trimming removed 5 bases from V and 6 bases from J, with 14 bases in between. CDR1 is PRHDT and CDR2 is FYEKMQ in the germline V gene (reference sequence). The CDR3 sequence is 14 residues long. CDR3 sequence: CASSDHPRGNEQFF. CDR3 bases: TGTGCCAGCAGCGACCATCCTAGGGGCAATGAGCAGTTCTTC.

V gene TRBV12-1 combines with J gene TRBJ1-1; the D call TRBD1 from the table was never checked on the DNA. TRBV12-1 is recorded as a pseudogene. This CDR3 region has 16 residues. Written as DNA, the CDR3 is TGTGCCAGCAGCCATGACAGGGGACCGGCGAACACTGAAGCTTTCTTT. Translated, it gives CASSHDRGPANTEAFF.

The V call is TRBV7-9, the J call TRBJ1-1, with 7 bases fitting TRBD1. The CDR3 has 15 residues. Unmatched junction bases numbered 5, after V lost 3 bases and J lost 1 base. CDR1 is SEHNR and CDR2 is FQNEAQ in the germline V gene (reference sequence). The CDR3, as DNA: TGTGCCAGCAGCTTCGCCGGGACAGAGAACACTGAAGCTTTCTTT. It is translated as CASSFAGTENTEAFF.

V gene TRBV11-2 combines with J gene TRBJ1-4; D is ambiguous. The CDR3 runs to 13 residues. V was cut by 5 bases and J by 0 bases, with 4 bases left in between. Germline lookup yields CDR1 SGHAT and CDR2 FQNNGV. The CDR3 DNA is TGTGCCAGCAGCCCCGCAACTAATGAAAAACTGTTTTTT. It codes for CASSPATNEKLFF. The variable domain in full, completed from reference TRBV11-2 and TRBJ1-4, reads EAGVAQSPRYKIIEKRQSVAFWCNPISGHATLYWYQQILGQGPKLLIQFQNNGVVDDSQLPKDRFSAERLKGVDSTLKIQPAKLEDSAVYLCASSPATNEKLFFGSGTQLSVL.

The chain couples TRBV5-4 to TRBJ2-7; D not certain. CDR3 length: 12 amino acids. In germline, CDR1 is SGHNT, CDR2 YYREEE (reference sequence). Trimming stripped 0 bases from V and 5 bases from J, with 6 bases between. CDR3 bases: TGTGCCAGCAGCTTGGGTTACGACGAGCAGTACTTC. It translates to CASSLGYDEQYF.

The chain uses TRBV28 and TRBJ2-2; D is ambiguous. V lost 4 bases, J lost 7 bases, and 4 bases lay in between. This CDR3 spans 11 amino acids. Germline V gene data show CDR1 as MDHEN and CDR2 as SYDVKM. The CDR3 protein is CASSSDGELFF. The CDR3 DNA follows: TGTGCCAGCAGTTCCGACGGGGAGCTGTTTTTT. The entire variable domain, with the rest obtained from reference TRBV28 and TRBJ2-2, is as follows: DVKVTQSSRYLVKRTGEKVFLECVQDMDHENMFWYRQDPGLGLRLIYFSYDVKMKEKGDIPEGYSVSREKKERFSLILESASTNQTSMYLCASSSDGELFFGEGSRLTVL.

The chain recombines TRBV13 with TRBJ1-6; 8 bases agree with TRBD1. V was pared by 5 bases and J by 0 bases, with 0 bases of the junction left unmatched. The CDR3 covers 15 residues. Germline-derived CDR1 and CDR2 are PRHDT and FYEKMQ (reference sequence). CDR3 DNA sequence: TGTGCCAGCAGCCAGGGGGCCTCCTATAATTCACCCCTCCACTTT. Its translation is CASSQGASYNSPLHF.

The chain carries TRBV27 and TRBJ2-5; D is possibly TRBD1 (6 bases). Trimming stripped 4 bases from V and 2 bases from J, with 11 bases between. Germline V gene sequence: CDR1 MNHEY, CDR2 SMNVEV (reference sequence). This CDR3 region has 14 residues. Here the CDR3 reads CASSSPGEQETQYF. Here the CDR3 DNA reads TGTGCCAGCAGTTCCCCAGGGGAACAAGAGACCCAGTACTTC.

The CDR3 here is CARSLDRSGTDTQYF. The CDR3 DNA sequence: TGTGCCAGAAGCTTGGACCGATCTGGCACAGATACGCAGTATTTT. The chain recombines TRBV5-3 with TRBJ2-3; D is undetermined. TRBV5-3 is annotated as an ORF whose role is uncertain. V was trimmed by 0 bases and J by 1 base, leaving 9 bases between them. The CDR3 loop spans 15 amino acids.

This chain uses TRBV7-7 with TRBJ2-5; D uncertain. Germline CDR1 and CDR2: SSHAT and FNYEAQ (reference sequence). V was clipped by 1 base and J by 5 bases, with 14 bases between them. The length of the CDR3 is 15 residues. CDR3 amino acids: CASSLEPAFEETQYF. CDR3 nucleotide sequence: TGTGCCAGCAGCTTAGAACCAGCCTTCGAGGAGACCCAGTACTTC.

The CDR3 DNA reads TGTGCCAGCAGCCCCCGGGGTGCCCTAGCGGGGGAAGATACGCAGTATTTT. This encodes CASSPRGALAGEDTQYF. The chain joins TRBV11-2 to TRBJ2-3; TRBD2 agrees at 10 bases. CDR1 and CDR2 from the germline V gene are SGHAT and FQNNGV. V trimming: 5 bases; J trimming: 5 bases; junction bases outside the gene matches: 13. The CDR3 covers 17 residues.

The gene calls are TRBV6-1 and TRBJ2-1, with 7 bases that match TRBD2. CDR3 length: 14 amino acids. V was pared by 2 bases and J by 15 bases, with 13 bases of the junction left unmatched. The V gene's germline CDR1 is MNHNS and CDR2 SASEGT. CDR3 sequence (DNA): TGTGCCAGCAGTGAATCTGGGAGGGCGGGGGTTGTGTTCTTC. Translation gives CASSESGRAGVVFF.

V usage is TRBV7-8 and J usage is TRBJ1-6, with no clear D. Between the trimmed V and J ends, which lost 3 bases and 5 bases, there was a span of 14 bases. The CDR3 length is 16 residues. Germline CDR1 reads SGHVS; CDR2 reads FQNEAQ. The CDR3 sequence: CASSLGLRVHNSPLHF. The CDR3 coding sequence is TGTGCCAGCAGCTTGGGGTTGCGGGTACATAATTCACCCCTCCACTTT.

This clone has more than one count but fewer than ten. J is TRBJ1-3 and V is TRBV5-6; D ambiguous. The germline V gene has CDR1 SGHDT and CDR2 YYEEEE. Deletions cut 0 bases from V and 1 base from J, with 8 bases between. CDR3 size: 15 residues. The CDR3 coding sequence is TGTGCCAGCAGCTTGGAGGGTACTTCTGGAAACACCATATATTTT. It translates to CASSLEGTSGNTIYF.

CDR3: CASSVADLLYNEQFF. The CDR3 DNA reads as TGTGCCAGCAGCGTAGCTGACCTATTGTACAATGAGCAGTTCTTC. The chain employs TRBV9 and TRBJ2-1; D unclear. Between the trimmed V and J ends, which lost 0 bases and 4 bases, there was a span of 11 bases. The CDR3 loop spans 15 amino acids. Germline loops: CDR1 SGDLS, CDR2 YYNGEE.